The T cell receptor (beta chain) under discussion was sequenced for a study of cytomegalovirus exposure and HLA in healthy donors. In the case of this clone: Its antigen is as yet unknown.

Some clones are missing from TCRdb's copy, which holds only in-frame ones; the method was immunoSEQ multiplex PCR. The table has some 110,000 clones, more than 70% seen once. Separate from the approximately 700-subject first cohort was the roughly 130-subject validation cohort, to which the donors belonged. Study conclusions and caveats: According to a later analysis, TCR clusters from the first cohort tended to co-occur in the roughly 130 validation repertoires.

Per germline, CDR1 LNHDA and CDR2 SQIVND (reference sequence). The CDR3 runs 16 residues. Losses at the gene ends were 5 bases for V and 5 bases for J; bases not matched to a gene: 4. The rearrangement uses TRBV19 and TRBJ2-2; 14 positions match TRBD2. The TCR comes from a young man in good health and CMV-seronegative. The specimen sequenced was PBMCs. CDR3 nucleotides: TGTGCCAGTAGTGAGTGGACTAGCGGGAGGACCGGGGAGCTGTTTTTT. Its translation is CASSEWTSGRTGELFF.